This T cell receptor beta chain was documented in a study of cytotoxic CD8 clonotypes in ibrutinib-treated CLL. The study's findings and limits: Shared public clonotypes were rare, and on treatment they either got smaller or stayed the same. Clonality measured at baseline exceeded age-matched healthy donors, tracking circulating CD8+ T-cell counts.

A remark on this clone: Its cognate antigen is unknown.

The V gene's germline CDR1 is SQVTM and CDR2 ANQGSEA. Trimming stripped 7 bases from V and 6 bases from J, with 22 bases between. This CDR3 is 14 amino acids long. Assay: immunoSEQ multiplex PCR; the TCRdb copy retains only in-frame clones and omits some. Among approximately 200,000 clones listed, around 72% were seen once. The receptor was derived from a human donor with chronic lymphocytic leukemia. The rearrangement uses TRBV29-1 and TRBJ2-7; D possibly matches TRBD1 or TRBD2 (6 bases each). Sequenced material: PBMCs, taken after 24 months of ibrutinib treatment. This CDR3 reads CSANPPAGEVEQYF. CDR3 sequence (DNA): TGCAGCGCTAACCCGCCGGCAGGGGAGGTCGAGCAGTACTTC.